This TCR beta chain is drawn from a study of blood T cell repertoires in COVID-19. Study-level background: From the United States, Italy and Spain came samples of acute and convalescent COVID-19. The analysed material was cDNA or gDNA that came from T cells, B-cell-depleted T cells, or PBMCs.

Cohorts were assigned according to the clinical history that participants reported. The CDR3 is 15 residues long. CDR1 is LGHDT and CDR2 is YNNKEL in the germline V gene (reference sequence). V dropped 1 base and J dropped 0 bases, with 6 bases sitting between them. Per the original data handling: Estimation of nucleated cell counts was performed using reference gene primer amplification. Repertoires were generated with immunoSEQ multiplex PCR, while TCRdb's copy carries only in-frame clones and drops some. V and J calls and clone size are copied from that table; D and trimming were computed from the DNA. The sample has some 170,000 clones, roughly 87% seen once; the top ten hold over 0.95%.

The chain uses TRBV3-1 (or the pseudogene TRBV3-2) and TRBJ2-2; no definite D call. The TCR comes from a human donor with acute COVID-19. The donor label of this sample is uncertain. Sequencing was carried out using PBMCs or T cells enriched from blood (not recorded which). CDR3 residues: CASSQGSANTGELFF. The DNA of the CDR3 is TGTGCCAGCAGCCAAGGTTCAGCGAACACCGGGGAGCTGTTTTTT.